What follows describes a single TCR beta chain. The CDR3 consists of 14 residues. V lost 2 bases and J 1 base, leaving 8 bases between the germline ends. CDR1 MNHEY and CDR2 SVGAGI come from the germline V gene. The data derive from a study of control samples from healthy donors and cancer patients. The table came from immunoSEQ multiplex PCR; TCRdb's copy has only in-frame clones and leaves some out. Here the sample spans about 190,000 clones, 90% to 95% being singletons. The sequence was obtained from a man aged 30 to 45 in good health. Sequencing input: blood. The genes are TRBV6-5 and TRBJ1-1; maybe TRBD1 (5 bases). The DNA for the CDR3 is TGTGCCAGCAGTTACAGGGGCCAGAACACTGAAGCTTTCTTT. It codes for CASSYRGQNTEAFF.